These 6 T cell receptor beta chains share one sample of origin, sequenced in a study of blood T cell repertoires in COVID-19. Sequencing used immunoSEQ multiplex PCR; TCRdb keeps in-frame clones, though not all of them. In the table there are approximately 240,000 clones, 70% to 90% of which are singletons. The sequenced material came from peripheral blood. The receptor source for this set is a woman in her thirties or forties who had recovered from COVID-19.

The V and J genes are TRBV6-5 and TRBJ1-4, with 7 bases identical to TRBD1. CDR1 is MNHEY, CDR2 SVGAGI, per germline. This CDR3 comprises 15 residues. With V trimmed by 6 bases and J by 1 base, 5 bases remained unmatched. In nucleotides, the CDR3 is TGTGCCAGCAGAAGGCCAGGGGGAACTAATGAAAAACTGTTTTTT. Its translation is CASRRPGGTNEKLFF.

The rearrangement joins TRBV24-1 to TRBJ2-3; 12 bases line up with TRBD1. V gave up 6 bases and J gave up 8 bases; unmatched junction bases: 14. CDR3 length: 17 residues. From germline, CDR1 is KGHDR and CDR2 SFDVKD. This chain's CDR3 is CATSQTRGGQGAFTQYF. Written as DNA, the CDR3 is TGTGCCACCAGTCAGACTCGAGGGGGACAGGGGGCATTTACGCAGTATTTT.

The chain uses TRBV19 and TRBJ2-7; a possible D gene is TRBD2 (5 bases). The V end lost 6 bases, the J end lost 4 bases, and 13 bases lay between the germline ends. This CDR3 contains 13 residues. Germline V gene sequence: CDR1 LNHDA, CDR2 SQIVND (reference sequence). CDR3: CASSLNRGYEQYF. DNA of the CDR3: TGTGCCAGTAGCCTCAACCGGGGTTACGAGCAGTACTTC.

This chain joins TRBV19 and TRBJ1-6; D possibly corresponds to TRBD1 (6 bases). CDR3 length: 17 amino acids. Germline-derived CDR1 and CDR2 are LNHDA and SQIVND (reference sequence). Trimming left V 8 bases short and J 3 bases short, with 20 bases between. CDR3 amino acids: CASAKSRDTNYNSPLHF. As DNA, the CDR3 is TGTGCCAGTGCCAAAAGCCGGGACACAAACTATAATTCACCCCTCCACTTT.

V gene TRBV29-1 combines with J gene TRBJ1-6; TRBD1 is a possible D gene (5 bases). The CDR3 has 14 residues. The V gene's germline CDR1 is SQVTM and CDR2 ANQGSEA. Trimming removed 6 bases at V and 8 bases at J, with 17 bases between. The CDR3 bases are TGCAGCGTCCGTGTGGGGGGTTCGGATTCACCCCTCCACTTT. It is translated as CSVRVGGSDSPLHF.

This rearrangement joins TRBV2 to TRBJ1-6; D unresolved. In germline, CDR1 is SNHLY, CDR2 FYNNEI. Trimming shortened V by 7 bases and J by 14 bases, and 15 bases separated the two germline ends. This CDR3 is built from 12 residues. Here the CDR3 DNA reads TGTGCCAGCATCCGCTCAGAACAATCCCTCCACTTT. This sequence encodes CASIRSEQSLHF.